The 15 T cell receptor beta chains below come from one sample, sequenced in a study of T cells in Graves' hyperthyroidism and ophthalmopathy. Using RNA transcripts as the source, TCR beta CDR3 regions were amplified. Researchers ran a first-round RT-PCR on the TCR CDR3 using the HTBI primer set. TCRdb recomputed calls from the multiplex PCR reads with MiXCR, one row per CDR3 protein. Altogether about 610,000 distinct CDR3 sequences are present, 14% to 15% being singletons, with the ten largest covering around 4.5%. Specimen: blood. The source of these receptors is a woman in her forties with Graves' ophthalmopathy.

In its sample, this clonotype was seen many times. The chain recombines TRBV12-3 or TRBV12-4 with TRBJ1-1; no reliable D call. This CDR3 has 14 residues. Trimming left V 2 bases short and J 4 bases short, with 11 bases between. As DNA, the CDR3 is TGTGCCAGCAGTTTAACCGAAAAAGTCACTGAAGCTTTCTTT. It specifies CASSLTEKVTEAFF.

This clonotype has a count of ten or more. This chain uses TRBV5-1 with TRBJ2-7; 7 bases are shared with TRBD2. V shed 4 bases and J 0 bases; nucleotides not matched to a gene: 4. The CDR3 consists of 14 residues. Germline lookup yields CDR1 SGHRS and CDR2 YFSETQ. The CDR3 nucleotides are TGCGCCAGCAGCCGGGACTACTTCTCCTACGAGCAGTACTTC. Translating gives CASSRDYFSYEQYF. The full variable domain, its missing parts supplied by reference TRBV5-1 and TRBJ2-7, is KAGVTQTPRYLIKTRGQQVTLSCSPISGHRSVSWYQQTPGQGLQFLFEYFSETQRNKGNFPGRFSGRQFSNSRSEMNVSTLELGDSALYLCASSRDYFSYEQYFGPGTRLTVT.

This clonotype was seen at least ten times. In DNA form, the CDR3 reads TGTGCCAGCAGTTATCCGGGACTAGCGGAGGGGCGCATTCAGTACTTC. Translating gives CASSYPGLAEGRIQYF. The chain is built from TRBV6-5 and TRBJ2-4, with TRBD2 matching over 11 bases. Germline V gene lookup returns CDR1 MNHEY and CDR2 SVGAGI. The V segment lost 3 bases and the J segment 9 bases; nucleotides outside the gene matches: 10. The CDR3 extends over 16 amino acids.

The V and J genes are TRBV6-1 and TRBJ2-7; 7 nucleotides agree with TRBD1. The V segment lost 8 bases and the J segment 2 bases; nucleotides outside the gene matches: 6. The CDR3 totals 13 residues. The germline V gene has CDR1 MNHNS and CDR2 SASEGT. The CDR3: CASWTGDTYEQYF. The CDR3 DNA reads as TGTGCCAGCTGGACAGGCGACACCTACGAGCAGTACTTC.

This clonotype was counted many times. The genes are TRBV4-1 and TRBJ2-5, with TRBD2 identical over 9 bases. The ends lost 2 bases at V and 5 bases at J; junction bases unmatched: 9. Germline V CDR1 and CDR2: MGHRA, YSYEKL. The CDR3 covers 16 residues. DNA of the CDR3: TGCGCCAGCAGCCAAAAAATAGCGGGAGCGGGGGAGACCCAGTACTTC. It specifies CASSQKIAGAGETQYF.

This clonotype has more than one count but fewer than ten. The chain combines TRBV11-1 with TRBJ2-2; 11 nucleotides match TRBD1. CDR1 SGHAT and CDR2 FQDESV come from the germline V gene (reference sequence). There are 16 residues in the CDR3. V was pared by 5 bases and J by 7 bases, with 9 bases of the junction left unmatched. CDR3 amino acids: CASSPLDRGLFGELFF. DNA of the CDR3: TGTGCCAGCAGCCCCTTGGACAGGGGGCTGTTCGGGGAGCTGTTTTTT.

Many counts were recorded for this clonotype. For the CDR3, the DNA is TGCGCCAGCAGCCAACAGGGAAACTATGGCTACACCTTC. Residues: CASSQQGNYGYTF. The chain joins TRBV5-1 to TRBJ1-2; D is possibly TRBD1 (6 bases). The ends were cut back, 4 bases at V and 2 bases at J, with 9 bases in the middle. Germline V CDR1 and CDR2: SGHRS, YFSETQ. CDR3 length: 13 residues.

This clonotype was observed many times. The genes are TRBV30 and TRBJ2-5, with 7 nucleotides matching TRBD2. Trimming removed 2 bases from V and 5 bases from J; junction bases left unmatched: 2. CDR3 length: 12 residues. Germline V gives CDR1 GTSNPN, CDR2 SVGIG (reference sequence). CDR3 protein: CAWSTSVETQYF. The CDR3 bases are TGTGCCTGGAGTACTAGCGTCGAGACCCAGTACTTC.

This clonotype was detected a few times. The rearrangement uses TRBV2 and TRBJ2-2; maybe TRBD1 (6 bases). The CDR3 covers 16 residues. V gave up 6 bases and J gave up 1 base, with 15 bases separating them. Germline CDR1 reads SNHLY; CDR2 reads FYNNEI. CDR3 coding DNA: TGTGCCAGCAGCTCAGAAGGACAGCGGAACACCGGGGAGCTGTTTTTT. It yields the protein CASSSEGQRNTGELFF. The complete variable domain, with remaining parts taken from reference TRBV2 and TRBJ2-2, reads EPEVTQTPSHQVTQMGQEVILRCVPISNHLYFYWYRQILGQKVEFLVSFYNNEISEKSEIFDDQFSVERPDGSNFTLKIRSTKLEDSAMYFCASSSEGQRNTGELFFGEGSRLTVL.

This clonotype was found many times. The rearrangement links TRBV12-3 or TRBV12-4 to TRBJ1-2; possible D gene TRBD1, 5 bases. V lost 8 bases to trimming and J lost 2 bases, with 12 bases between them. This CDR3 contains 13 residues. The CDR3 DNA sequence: TGTGCCAGCCTCAACAGGCTAAACTATGGCTACACCTTC. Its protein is CASLNRLNYGYTF.

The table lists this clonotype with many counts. The DNA of the CDR3 is TGTGCCAGTAGCCAAGCGGGAGGCGACGAGCAGTACTTC. It is translated as CASSQAGGDEQYF. This chain links TRBV19 with TRBJ2-7; the match to TRBD2 covers 9 bases. Germline-derived CDR1 and CDR2 are LNHDA and SQIVND (reference sequence). J lost 5 bases, V lost 6 bases, and 5 bases had no gene match. This CDR3 spans 13 amino acids.

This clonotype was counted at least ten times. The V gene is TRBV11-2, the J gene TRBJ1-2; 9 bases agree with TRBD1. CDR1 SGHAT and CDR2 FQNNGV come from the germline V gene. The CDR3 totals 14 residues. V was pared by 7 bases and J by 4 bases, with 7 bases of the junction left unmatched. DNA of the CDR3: TGTGCCAGCACCCGGACAGGGGATGGCTATGGCTACACCTTC. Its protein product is CASTRTGDGYGYTF.

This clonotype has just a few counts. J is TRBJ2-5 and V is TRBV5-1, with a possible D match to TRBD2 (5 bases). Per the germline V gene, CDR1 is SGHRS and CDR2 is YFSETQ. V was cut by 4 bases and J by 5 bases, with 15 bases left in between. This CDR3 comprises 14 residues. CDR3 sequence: CASSPRDSRETQYF. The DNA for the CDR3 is TGCGCCAGCAGCCCCCGGGATAGTCGGGAGACCCAGTACTTC.

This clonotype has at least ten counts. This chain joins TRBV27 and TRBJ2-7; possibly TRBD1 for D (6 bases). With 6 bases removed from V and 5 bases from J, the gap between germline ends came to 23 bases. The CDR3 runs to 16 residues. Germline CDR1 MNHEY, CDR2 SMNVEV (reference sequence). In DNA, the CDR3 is TGTGCCAGCAGACCACCACAGGGCAGGGGTAGAAACGAGCAGTACTTC. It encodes CASRPPQGRGRNEQYF.

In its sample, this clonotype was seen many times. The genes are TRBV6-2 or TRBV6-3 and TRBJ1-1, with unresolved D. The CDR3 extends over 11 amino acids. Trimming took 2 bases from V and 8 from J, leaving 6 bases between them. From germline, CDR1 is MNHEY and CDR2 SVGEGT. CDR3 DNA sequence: TGTGCCAGCAGTTACCCCCAGGAAGCTTTCTTT. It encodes CASSYPQEAFF.